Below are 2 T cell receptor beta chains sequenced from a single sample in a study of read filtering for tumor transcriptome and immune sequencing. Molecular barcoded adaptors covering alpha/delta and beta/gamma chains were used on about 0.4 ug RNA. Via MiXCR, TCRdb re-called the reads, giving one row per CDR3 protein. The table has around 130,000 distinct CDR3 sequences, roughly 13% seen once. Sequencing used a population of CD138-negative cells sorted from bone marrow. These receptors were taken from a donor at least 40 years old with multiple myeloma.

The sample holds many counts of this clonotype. The CDR3 spells CASSQDLGEINYEQYF. The CDR3 DNA sequence: TGTGCCAGCAGCCAAGACTTAGGAGAAATAAACTACGAGCAGTACTTC. The rearrangement uses TRBV3-1 and TRBJ2-7; D unclear. CDR3 length: 16 amino acids. The V end was cut by 0 bases, the J end by 3 bases, with 15 bases between. CDR1 LGHDT and CDR2 YNNKEL come from the germline V gene (reference sequence).

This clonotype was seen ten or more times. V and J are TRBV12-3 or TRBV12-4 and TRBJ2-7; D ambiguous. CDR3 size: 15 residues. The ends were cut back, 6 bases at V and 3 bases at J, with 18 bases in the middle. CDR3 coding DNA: TGTGCCAGCAGCCTCGTTGATGGTACCAGCTACGAGCAGTACTTC. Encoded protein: CASSLVDGTSYEQYF.